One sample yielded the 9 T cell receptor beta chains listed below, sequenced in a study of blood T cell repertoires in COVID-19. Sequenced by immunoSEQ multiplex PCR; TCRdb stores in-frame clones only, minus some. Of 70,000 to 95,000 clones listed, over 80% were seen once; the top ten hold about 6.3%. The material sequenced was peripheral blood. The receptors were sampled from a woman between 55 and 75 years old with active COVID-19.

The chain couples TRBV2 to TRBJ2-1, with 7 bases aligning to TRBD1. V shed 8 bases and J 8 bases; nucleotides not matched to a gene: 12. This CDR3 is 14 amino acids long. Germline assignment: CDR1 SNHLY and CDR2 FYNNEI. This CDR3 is CASLDGTGEDEQFF. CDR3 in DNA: TGTGCCAGCCTTGACGGAACAGGGGAAGATGAGCAGTTCTTC.

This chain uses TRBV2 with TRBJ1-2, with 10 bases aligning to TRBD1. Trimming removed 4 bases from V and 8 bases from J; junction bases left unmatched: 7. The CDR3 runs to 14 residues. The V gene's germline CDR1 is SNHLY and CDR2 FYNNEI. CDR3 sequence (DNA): TGTGCCAGCAGTGGGGACAGGGGCGCTTGGGGCTACACCTTC. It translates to CASSGDRGAWGYTF.

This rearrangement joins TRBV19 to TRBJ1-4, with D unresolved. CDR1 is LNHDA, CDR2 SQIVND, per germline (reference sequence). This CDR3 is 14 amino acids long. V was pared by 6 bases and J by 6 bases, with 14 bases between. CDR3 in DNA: TGTGCCAGTAGGGACTTGGGGTCTGATGAAAAACTGTTTTTT. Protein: CASRDLGSDEKLFF.

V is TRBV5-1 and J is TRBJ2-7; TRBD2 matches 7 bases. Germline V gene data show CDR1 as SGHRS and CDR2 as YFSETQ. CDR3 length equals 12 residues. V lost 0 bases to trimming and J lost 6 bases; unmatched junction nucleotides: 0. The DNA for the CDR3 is TGCGCCAGCAGCTTGGCTAGCGGCGAGCAGTACTTC. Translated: CASSLASGEQYF.

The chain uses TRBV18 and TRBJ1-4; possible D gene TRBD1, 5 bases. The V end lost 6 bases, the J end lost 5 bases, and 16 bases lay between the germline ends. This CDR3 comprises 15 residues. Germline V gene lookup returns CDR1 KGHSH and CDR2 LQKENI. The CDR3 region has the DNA TGTGCCAGCTCCGCTGGGGGACTCGAGAATGAAAAACTGTTTTTT. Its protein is CASSAGGLENEKLFF.

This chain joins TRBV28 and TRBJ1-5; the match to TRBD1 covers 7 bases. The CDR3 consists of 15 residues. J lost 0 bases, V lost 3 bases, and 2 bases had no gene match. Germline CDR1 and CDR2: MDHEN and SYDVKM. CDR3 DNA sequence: TGTGCCAGCAGTTTCGACAGGGCTAGCAATCAGCCCCAGCATTTT. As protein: CASSFDRASNQPQHF.

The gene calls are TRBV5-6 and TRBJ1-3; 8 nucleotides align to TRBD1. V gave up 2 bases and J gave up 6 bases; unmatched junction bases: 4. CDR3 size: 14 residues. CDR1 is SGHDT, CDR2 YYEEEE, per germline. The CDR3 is CASSLPGGLNTIYF. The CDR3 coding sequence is TGTGCCAGCAGCTTACCAGGGGGCTTAAACACCATATATTTT.

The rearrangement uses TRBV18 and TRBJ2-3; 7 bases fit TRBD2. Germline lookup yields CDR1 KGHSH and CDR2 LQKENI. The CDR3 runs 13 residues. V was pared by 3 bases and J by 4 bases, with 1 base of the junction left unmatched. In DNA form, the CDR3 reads TGTGCCAGCTCACCGGGACTATCAGATACGCAGTATTTT. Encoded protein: CASSPGLSDTQYF.

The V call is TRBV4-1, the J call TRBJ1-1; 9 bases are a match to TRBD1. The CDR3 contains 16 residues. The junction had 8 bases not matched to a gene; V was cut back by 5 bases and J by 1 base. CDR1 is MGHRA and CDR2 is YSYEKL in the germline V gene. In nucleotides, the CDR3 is TGCGCCAGCAGCTATGGACAGGGGCGAGGGAACACTGAAGCTTTCTTT. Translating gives CASSYGQGRGNTEAFF.